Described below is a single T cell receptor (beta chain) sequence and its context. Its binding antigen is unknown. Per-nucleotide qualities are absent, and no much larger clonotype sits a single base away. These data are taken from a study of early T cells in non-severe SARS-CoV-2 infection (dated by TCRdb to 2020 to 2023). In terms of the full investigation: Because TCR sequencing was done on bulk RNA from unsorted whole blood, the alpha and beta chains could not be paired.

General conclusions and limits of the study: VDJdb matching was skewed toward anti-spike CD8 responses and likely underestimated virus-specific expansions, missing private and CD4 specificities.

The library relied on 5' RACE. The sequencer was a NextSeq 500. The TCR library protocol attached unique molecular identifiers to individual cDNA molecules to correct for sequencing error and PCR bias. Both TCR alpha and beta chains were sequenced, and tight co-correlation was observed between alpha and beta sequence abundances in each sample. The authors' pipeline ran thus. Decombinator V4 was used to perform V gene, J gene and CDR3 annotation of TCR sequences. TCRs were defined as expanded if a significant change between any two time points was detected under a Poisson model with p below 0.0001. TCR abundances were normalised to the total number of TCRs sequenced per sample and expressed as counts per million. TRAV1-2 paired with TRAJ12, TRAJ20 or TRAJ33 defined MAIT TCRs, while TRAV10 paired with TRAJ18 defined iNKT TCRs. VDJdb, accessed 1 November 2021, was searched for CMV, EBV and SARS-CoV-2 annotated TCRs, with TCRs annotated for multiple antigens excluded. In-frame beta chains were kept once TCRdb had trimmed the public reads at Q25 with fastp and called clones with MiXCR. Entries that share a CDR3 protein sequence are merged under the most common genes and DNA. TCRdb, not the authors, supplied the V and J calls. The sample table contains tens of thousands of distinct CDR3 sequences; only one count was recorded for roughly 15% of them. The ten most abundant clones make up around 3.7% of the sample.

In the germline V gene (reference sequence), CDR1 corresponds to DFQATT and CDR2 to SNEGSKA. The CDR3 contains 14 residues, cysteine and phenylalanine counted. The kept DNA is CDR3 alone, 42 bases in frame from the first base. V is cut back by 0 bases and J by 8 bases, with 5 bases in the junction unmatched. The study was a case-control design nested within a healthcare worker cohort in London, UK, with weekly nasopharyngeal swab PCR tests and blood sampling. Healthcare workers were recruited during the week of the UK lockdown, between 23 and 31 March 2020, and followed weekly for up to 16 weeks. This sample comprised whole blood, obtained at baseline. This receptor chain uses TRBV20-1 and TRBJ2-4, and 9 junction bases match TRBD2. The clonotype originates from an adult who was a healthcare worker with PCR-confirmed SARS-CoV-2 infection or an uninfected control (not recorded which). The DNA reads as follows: TGCAGTGCTAGAGAATCTAGCGGGACGGACATTCAGTACTTC. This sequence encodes CSARESSGTDIQYF.